The entry that follows covers one T cell receptor beta chain sequence. These data belong to a study of shared T cell receptors in the human thymus. Sequencing used immunoSEQ multiplex PCR; TCRdb keeps in-frame clones, though not all of them. Of about 660,000 clones listed, roughly 90% are singletons. V lost 2 bases to trimming and J lost 3 bases, with 11 bases between them. The CDR3 runs 14 residues. Germline V gene data show CDR1 as MNHNS and CDR2 as SASEGT. This same sample was also part of a study on human thymus T cells.

The TCR was taken from a boy under three years old with a congenital heart defect. The chain couples TRBV6-1 to TRBJ2-7; D gene unclear. The sequenced material came from thymocytes. CDR3 loop: CASSELTAYYEQYF. In DNA, the CDR3 is TGTGCCAGCAGTGAACTCACTGCGTACTACGAGCAGTACTTC.